What follows are 27 T cell receptor beta chains derived from one specimen sequenced in a study of regulatory T cells in long-lasting Graves disease. iRepertoire HTBI primers and Arm-PCR of CDR3 regions built TCR beta libraries. TCRdb reprocessed the multiplex PCR reads with MiXCR, giving one entry per CDR3 protein. The sample has around 480,000 distinct CDR3 sequences; roughly a sixth are singletons. Noted time point: newly diagnosed GD, antithyroid drugs for less than 3 months. Following extraction of RNA from PBMCs, that RNA was used to make the TCR library. This same sample was also part of a study on T cells in Graves' hyperthyroidism and ophthalmopathy.

The sample consisted of peripheral blood mononuclear cells (PBMCs), taken at new diagnosis, from a patient treated with antithyroid drugs. These receptors all stem from a woman aged 35-65 years with Graves disease.

The chain recombines TRBV10-3 with TRBJ1-3; D may be TRBD1 (5 bases). The V and J ends lost 5 bases and 5 bases respectively, with 25 bases between them. The length of the CDR3 is 18 residues. Per the germline V gene, CDR1 is ENHRY and CDR2 is SYGVKD. CDR3 sequence: CAISPDGAQGFIRNTIYF. In nucleotides, the CDR3 is TGTGCCATCAGTCCCGACGGGGCTCAAGGGTTTATCCGAAACACCATATATTTT.

The chain recombines TRBV29-1 with TRBJ1-1, with 10 bases lining up with TRBD1. Germline CDR1 is SQVTM and CDR2 is ANQGSEA. CDR3 length equals 14 residues. The trim removed 6 bases at V and 0 bases at J, leaving 4 bases unmatched. The CDR3 protein is CSVGQGPLNTEAFF. The CDR3 nucleotides are TGCAGCGTGGGACAGGGGCCCCTGAACACTGAAGCTTTCTTT.

This clonotype was seen many times. The chain recombines TRBV20-1 with TRBJ1-1; TRBD1 might be the D (5 bases). V lost 6 bases and J 3 bases, leaving 11 bases between the germline ends. The CDR3 consists of 12 residues. Looked up from germline, CDR1 is DFQATT and CDR2 is SNEGSKA (reference sequence). The CDR3 reads CSAKVGDTEAFF. CDR3 in DNA: TGCAGTGCGAAGGTGGGGGACACTGAAGCTTTCTTT.

This clonotype was detected only a few times. CDR3 residues: CASSFYVEPQHF. The CDR3 region has the DNA TGTGCCAGCAGTTTTTATGTAGAGCCCCAGCATTTT. The V call is TRBV12-3 or TRBV12-4, the J call TRBJ1-5, with D unresolved. This CDR3 has 12 amino acids. Trimming left V 3 bases short and J 8 bases short, with 8 bases between.

This clonotype turned up a few times. This chain uses TRBV6-2 or TRBV6-3 with TRBJ2-1; tentatively, D is TRBD1 (6 bases). Germline CDR1 MNHEY, CDR2 SVGEGT. V lost 5 bases and J 6 bases, leaving 14 bases between the germline ends. The CDR3 contains 14 residues. Here the CDR3 DNA reads TGTGCCAGCAGTCCCAGTGACAGGCGCAATGAGCAGTTCTTC. It specifies CASSPSDRRNEQFF.

This clonotype was observed at least ten times. J is TRBJ2-7 and V is TRBV20-1; D remains ambiguous. Germline V gene sequence: CDR1 DFQATT, CDR2 SNEGSKA (reference sequence). V was shortened by 3 bases and J by 2 bases, with 11 bases between the two germline ends. CDR3 size: 13 residues. The CDR3 protein is CSARAVITYEQYF. The CDR3, as DNA: TGCAGTGCTAGGGCGGTTATCACCTACGAGCAGTACTTC.

The DNA of the CDR3 is TGTGCCAGCACCCCGTCGGGACCGAACTATGGCTACACCTTC. It encodes CASTPSGPNYGYTF. The chain is built from TRBV12-3 or TRBV12-4 and TRBJ1-2, with D possibly being TRBD1 (5 bases). V was cut by 7 bases and J by 2 bases, with 14 bases left in between. CDR3 size: 14 residues.

The rearrangement uses TRBV12-3 or TRBV12-4 and TRBJ2-1; D may correspond to TRBD1 or TRBD2 (5 bases each). V gave up 6 bases and J gave up 10 bases, with 13 bases separating them. The CDR3 has 12 residues. This chain's CDR3 is CASSYGTGEQFF. The CDR3 region has the DNA TGTGCCAGCAGCTACGGGACGGGAGAGCAGTTCTTC.

The sample holds many counts of this clonotype. The chain uses TRBV6-5 and TRBJ2-7; 11 positions agree with TRBD1. V lost 1 base and J lost 6; bases outside the gene matches: 5. CDR1 MNHEY and CDR2 SVGAGI come from the germline V gene. The CDR3 is 15 residues long. The DNA of the CDR3 is TGTGCCAGCAGTTACTTCGGGACAGGGGGAGGCGAGCAGTACTTC. This encodes CASSYFGTGGGEQYF.

The rearrangement links TRBV6-5 to TRBJ1-1; D may be TRBD1 (6 bases). Looked up from germline, CDR1 is MNHEY and CDR2 is SVGAGI. This CDR3 comprises 15 residues. V was clipped by 4 bases and J by 0 bases, with 12 bases between them. The CDR3 reads CASSFRDNMNTEAFF. DNA for the CDR3: TGTGCCAGCAGTTTCAGGGACAACATGAACACTGAAGCTTTCTTT.

This clonotype has at least ten counts. The CDR3 reads CASSATGQSQETQYF. DNA for the CDR3: TGTGCCAGCAGTGCGACAGGGCAGTCACAAGAGACCCAGTACTTC. V and J are TRBV2 and TRBJ2-5, with 7 bases matching TRBD1. J gave up 2 bases and V 4 bases, and 7 bases lay outside the gene matches. The CDR3 consists of 15 residues. Per germline, CDR1 SNHLY and CDR2 FYNNEI.

This clonotype was detected a few times. This chain uses TRBV2 with TRBJ2-1, with 9 nucleotides matching TRBD2. This CDR3 spans 15 amino acids. V lost 6 bases to trimming and J lost 4 bases; unmatched junction nucleotides: 7. The germline gives CDR1 SNHLY, CDR2 FYNNEI. CDR3 sequence reads: CASRYGTSRYNEQFF. In DNA, the CDR3 is TGTGCCAGCAGATACGGGACTAGCCGTTACAATGAGCAGTTCTTC.

At least ten counts were recorded for this clonotype. The V and J genes are TRBV30 and TRBJ2-3; D possibly matches TRBD1 or TRBD2 (6 bases each). This CDR3 region has 16 residues. CDR1 is GTSNPN and CDR2 is SVGIG in the germline V gene (reference sequence). V was cut by 5 bases and J by 4 bases, with 22 bases left in between. CDR3 sequence (DNA): TGTGCCTGGTCTAGGGTGGGGGGCAAAGTTGCAGATACGCAGTATTTT. It codes for CAWSRVGGKVADTQYF.

The sample holds a few counts of this clonotype. CDR3 in DNA: TGCGCCAGCAGCCGGCGATACAGCCTTCTAGCCAAAAACATTCAGTACTTC. This encodes CASSRRYSLLAKNIQYF. The chain is built from TRBV5-1 and TRBJ2-4, with no clear D. Trimming left V 4 bases short and J 0 bases short, with 17 bases between. CDR3 length equals 17 residues. Looked up from germline, CDR1 is SGHRS and CDR2 is YFSETQ.

Ten or more counts support this clonotype. This chain uses TRBV6-1 with TRBJ2-7, with D possibly TRBD2 on 7 matching bases. The CDR3 runs to 13 residues. The ends were cut back, 8 bases at V and 6 bases at J, with 17 bases in the middle. Germline V gives CDR1 MNHNS, CDR2 SASEGT. The CDR3 DNA is TGTGCCAGCGGGGGAGGGGGGGGCTCCGAGCAGTACTTC. It is translated as CASGGGGGSEQYF.

The chain joins TRBV2 to TRBJ1-2, with unresolved D. Trimming stripped 6 bases from V and 6 bases from J, with 14 bases between. Germline CDR1 reads SNHLY; CDR2 reads FYNNEI. The CDR3 is 13 amino acids. The CDR3 DNA sequence: TGTGCCAGCAGGGCTTCGGCTTTGGATGGCTACACCTTC. This sequence encodes CASRASALDGYTF. Using reference TRBV2 and TRBJ1-2 for the parts outside the CDR3, the full variable domain is EPEVTQTPSHQVTQMGQEVILRCVPISNHLYFYWYRQILGQKVEFLVSFYNNEISEKSEIFDDQFSVERPDGSNFTLKIRSTKLEDSAMYFCASRASALDGYTFGSGTRLTVV.

This clonotype showed up many times. This sequence joins TRBV28 and TRBJ2-2; 8 nucleotides agree with TRBD1. CDR1 and CDR2 (germline): MDHEN, SYDVKM. CDR3 length: 17 residues. Trimming cost V 5 bases and J 0 bases; bases outside gene matches: 8. CDR3: CASSIPAGGANTGELFF. The CDR3 DNA follows: TGTGCCAGCAGTATCCCCGCAGGGGGCGCGAACACCGGGGAGCTGTTTTTT.

At least ten counts were recorded for this clonotype. The chain employs TRBV2 and TRBJ1-1; no clear D gene. The CDR3 sequence is 13 residues long. Germline V lookup: CDR1 SNHLY, CDR2 FYNNEI. V lost 3 bases and J 6 bases, leaving 11 bases between the germline ends. Here the CDR3 reads CASSDSPRAEAFF. The CDR3 nucleotides read TGTGCCAGCAGTGATTCCCCCCGCGCTGAAGCTTTCTTT.

This clonotype came up many times. This chain uses TRBV24-1 with TRBJ2-1; 8 positions match TRBD2. Germline V gene lookup returns CDR1 KGHDR and CDR2 SFDVKD. V shed 8 bases and J 7 bases; nucleotides not matched to a gene: 12. The CDR3 contains 15 residues. The CDR3 nucleotides read TGTGCCACCACATCCGTGGCGGGGGGTAGGAATGAGCAGTTCTTC. It specifies CATTSVAGGRNEQFF.

This clonotype was seen many times. The V and J genes are TRBV2 and TRBJ2-5; D is uncertain. Trimming removed 4 bases from V and 2 bases from J, with 11 bases in between. The germline CDR1 and CDR2 sequences are SNHLY and FYNNEI. The CDR3 is 14 residues long. CDR3 region: CASSAWTEQETQYF. As DNA, the CDR3 is TGTGCCAGCAGTGCCTGGACGGAGCAAGAGACCCAGTACTTC.

This clonotype was observed at least ten times. V usage is TRBV6-5 and J usage is TRBJ2-7; possibly TRBD2 for D (5 bases). The CDR3 sequence is 13 residues long. Germline CDR1 and CDR2: MNHEY and SVGAGI. Trimming shortened V by 2 bases and J by 4 bases, and 9 bases separated the two germline ends. CDR3 nucleotides: TGTGCCAGCAGTTACGAGGAGGTTTACGAGCAGTACTTC. Protein: CASSYEEVYEQYF.

This clonotype was counted at least ten times. The rearrangement uses TRBV9 and TRBJ2-7; a weak D match, TRBD2 (6 bases). V shed 0 bases and J shed 2 bases, with 15 bases lying between them. The CDR3 totals 16 residues. Germline loops: CDR1 SGDLS, CDR2 YYNGEE. The CDR3 nucleotides read TGTGCCAGCAGCGTAGATGCGGGGCGCCCCGCCTACGAGCAGTACTTC. It yields the protein CASSVDAGRPAYEQYF.

V and J are TRBV3-1 and TRBJ2-2; D uncertain. The CDR3 sequence is 12 residues long. Germline CDR1 LGHDT, CDR2 YNNKEL (reference sequence). The ends were cut back, 4 bases at V and 7 bases at J, with 7 bases in the middle. CDR3 DNA: TGTGCCAGCAGCCCACCTGGCGGGGAGCTGTTTTTT. It yields the protein CASSPPGGELFF.

This clonotype was detected many times. The chain has TRBV7-2 and TRBJ2-7, with D uncertain. Germline-derived CDR1 and CDR2 are SGHTA and FQGNSA. Between the trimmed V and J ends, which lost 5 bases and 2 bases, there was a span of 10 bases. This CDR3 is built from 13 residues. CDR3 DNA sequence: TGTGCCAGCAGCCCCGGTAGGGCCTACGAGCAGTACTTC. It is translated as CASSPGRAYEQYF. Filled out from reference TRBV7-2 and TRBJ2-7, the complete variable domain reads GAGVSQSPSNKVTEKGKDVELRCDPISGHTALYWYRQSLGQGLEFLIYFQGNSAPDKSGLPSDRFSAERTGGSVSTLTIQRTQQEDSAVYLCASSPGRAYEQYFGPGTRLTVT.

The chain links TRBV11-2 to TRBJ2-5, with 13 positions matching TRBD2. CDR3 length equals 16 residues. With 5 bases clipped from V and 2 bases from J, the junction kept 5 bases outside the gene matches. From germline, CDR1 is SGHAT and CDR2 FQNNGV. CDR3 DNA: TGTGCCAGCAGCAGACTAGCGGGGGGCTTACAAGAGACCCAGTACTTC. It yields the protein CASSRLAGGLQETQYF.

V gene TRBV12-3 or TRBV12-4 combines with J gene TRBJ2-3, with 8 positions matching TRBD1. J was trimmed by 0 bases and V by 6 bases; bases with no gene match: 8. The CDR3 sequence is 16 residues long. The CDR3: CASSAWDRRSTDTQYF. Here the CDR3 DNA reads TGTGCCAGCAGCGCTTGGGACAGGCGAAGCACAGATACGCAGTATTTT.

V and J are TRBV20-1 and TRBJ1-6; 8 bases line up with TRBD1. The V segment lost 6 bases and the J segment 9 bases; nucleotides outside the gene matches: 7. The CDR3 extends over 13 amino acids. From germline, CDR1 is DFQATT and CDR2 SNEGSKA (reference sequence). The CDR3 DNA reads TGCAGTGCAAATCAGGGGGCCGGTTCACCCCTCCACTTT. As protein: CSANQGAGSPLHF.